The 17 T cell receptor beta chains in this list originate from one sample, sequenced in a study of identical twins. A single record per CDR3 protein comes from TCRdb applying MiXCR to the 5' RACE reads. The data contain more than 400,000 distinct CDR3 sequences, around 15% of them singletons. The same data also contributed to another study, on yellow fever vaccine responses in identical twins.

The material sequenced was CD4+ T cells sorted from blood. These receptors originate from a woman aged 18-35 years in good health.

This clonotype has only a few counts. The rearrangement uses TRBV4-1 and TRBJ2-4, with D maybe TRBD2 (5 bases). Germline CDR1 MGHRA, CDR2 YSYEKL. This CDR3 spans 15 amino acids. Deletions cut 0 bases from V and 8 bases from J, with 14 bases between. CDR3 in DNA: TGCGCCAGCAGCCAAGAGGTAGCGTTAAGAGACATTCAGTACTTC. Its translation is CASSQEVALRDIQYF.

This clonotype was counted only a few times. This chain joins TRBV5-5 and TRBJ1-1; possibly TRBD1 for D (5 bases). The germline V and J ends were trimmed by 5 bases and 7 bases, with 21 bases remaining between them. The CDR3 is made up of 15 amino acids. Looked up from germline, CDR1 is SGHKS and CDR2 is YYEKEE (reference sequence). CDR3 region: CASSSNTQGVSEAFF. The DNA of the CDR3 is TGTGCCAGCAGTTCGAATACTCAAGGGGTGAGTGAAGCTTTCTTT.

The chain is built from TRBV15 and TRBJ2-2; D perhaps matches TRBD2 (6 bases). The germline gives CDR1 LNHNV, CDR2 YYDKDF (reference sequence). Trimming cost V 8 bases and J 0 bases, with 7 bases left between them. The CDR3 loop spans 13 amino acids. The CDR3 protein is CATRGTNTGELFF. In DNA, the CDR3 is TGTGCCACCCGGGGGACGAACACCGGGGAGCTGTTTTTT.

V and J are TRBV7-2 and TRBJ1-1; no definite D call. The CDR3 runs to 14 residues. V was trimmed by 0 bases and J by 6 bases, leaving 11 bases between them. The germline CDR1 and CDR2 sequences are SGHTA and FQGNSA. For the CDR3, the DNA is TGTGCCAGCAGCTTAGCTGTGAGCTACCCTGAAGCTTTCTTT. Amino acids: CASSLAVSYPEAFF. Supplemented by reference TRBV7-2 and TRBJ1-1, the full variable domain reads GAGVSQSPSNKVTEKGKDVELRCDPISGHTALYWYRQSLGQGLEFLIYFQGNSAPDKSGLPSDRFSAERTGGSVSTLTIQRTQQEDSAVYLCASSLAVSYPEAFFGQGTRLTVV.

CDR3 sequence: CASSQAPGQSLYEQYF. Written as DNA, the CDR3 is TGCGCCAGCAGCCAAGCACCGGGACAGAGCCTCTACGAGCAGTACTTC. This chain connects TRBV4-1 to TRBJ2-7, with 7 bases fitting TRBD1. The CDR3 is 16 residues long. The germline V gene encodes CDR1 MGHRA and CDR2 YSYEKL. The V and J ends lost 1 base and 3 bases, in that order; junction bases with no gene match: 9.

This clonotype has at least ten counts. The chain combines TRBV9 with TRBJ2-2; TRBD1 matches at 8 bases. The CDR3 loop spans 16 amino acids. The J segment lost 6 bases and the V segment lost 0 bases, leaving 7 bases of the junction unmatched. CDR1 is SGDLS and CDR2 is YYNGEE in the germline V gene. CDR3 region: CASSVDPGGASGELFF. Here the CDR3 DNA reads TGTGCCAGCAGCGTAGATCCAGGGGGCGCATCCGGGGAGCTGTTTTTT.

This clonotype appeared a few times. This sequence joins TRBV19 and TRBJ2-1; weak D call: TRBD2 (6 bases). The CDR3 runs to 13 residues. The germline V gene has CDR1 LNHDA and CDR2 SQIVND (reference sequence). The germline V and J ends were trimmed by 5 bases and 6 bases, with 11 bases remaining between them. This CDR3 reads CASSPETSNEQFF. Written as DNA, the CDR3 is TGTGCCAGTAGTCCCGAGACTAGCAATGAGCAGTTCTTC.

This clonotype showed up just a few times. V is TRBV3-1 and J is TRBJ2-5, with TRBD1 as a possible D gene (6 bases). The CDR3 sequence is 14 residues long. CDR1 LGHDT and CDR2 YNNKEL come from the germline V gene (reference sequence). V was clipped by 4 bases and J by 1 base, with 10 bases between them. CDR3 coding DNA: TGTGCCAGCAGCCTCCAGGGGCGCCAAGAGACCCAGTACTTC. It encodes CASSLQGRQETQYF.

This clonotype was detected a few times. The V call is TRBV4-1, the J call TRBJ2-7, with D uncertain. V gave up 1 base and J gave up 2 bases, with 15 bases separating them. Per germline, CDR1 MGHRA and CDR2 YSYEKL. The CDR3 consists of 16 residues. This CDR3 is CASSQVPVKLPYEQYF. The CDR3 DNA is TGCGCCAGCAGCCAAGTTCCGGTAAAGCTACCCTACGAGCAGTACTTC.

In nucleotides, the CDR3 is TGTGCCAGCAGCAGCGGGTTGTCCAAAAACATTCAGTACTTC. Translating it yields CASSSGLSKNIQYF. This rearrangement joins TRBV11-1 to TRBJ2-4; tentatively, D is TRBD2 (6 bases). V was cut by 5 bases and J by 2 bases, with 10 bases left in between. CDR3 size: 14 residues. Germline-derived CDR1 and CDR2 are SGHAT and FQDESV (reference sequence).

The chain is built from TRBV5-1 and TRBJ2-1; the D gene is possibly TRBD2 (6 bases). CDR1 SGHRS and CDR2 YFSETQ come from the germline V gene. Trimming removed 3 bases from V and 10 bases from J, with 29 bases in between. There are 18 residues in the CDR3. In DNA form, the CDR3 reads TGCGCCAGCAGCTCTGGCCTGGCGGGGTGGTCTCCATGGGACGAGCAGTTCTTC. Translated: CASSSGLAGWSPWDEQFF.

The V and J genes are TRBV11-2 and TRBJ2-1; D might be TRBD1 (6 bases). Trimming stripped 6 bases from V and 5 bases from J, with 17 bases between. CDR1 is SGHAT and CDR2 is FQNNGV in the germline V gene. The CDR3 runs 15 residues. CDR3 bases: TGTGCCAGCAGAAAAGCCGGGACACCAAACAATGAGCAGTTCTTC. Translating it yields CASRKAGTPNNEQFF.

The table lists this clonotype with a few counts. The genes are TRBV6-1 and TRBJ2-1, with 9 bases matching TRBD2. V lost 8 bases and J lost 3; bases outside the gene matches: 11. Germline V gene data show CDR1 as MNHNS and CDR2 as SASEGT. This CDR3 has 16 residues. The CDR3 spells CASRPAREGSYNEQFF. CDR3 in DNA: TGTGCCAGCCGCCCAGCGCGGGAGGGAAGCTACAATGAGCAGTTCTTC.

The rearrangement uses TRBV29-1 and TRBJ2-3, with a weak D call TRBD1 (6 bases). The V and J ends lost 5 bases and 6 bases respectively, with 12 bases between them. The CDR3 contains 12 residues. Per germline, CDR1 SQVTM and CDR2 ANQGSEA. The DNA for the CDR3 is TGCAGCGTTCATCAGGGGATGGATACGCAGTATTTT. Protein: CSVHQGMDTQYF.

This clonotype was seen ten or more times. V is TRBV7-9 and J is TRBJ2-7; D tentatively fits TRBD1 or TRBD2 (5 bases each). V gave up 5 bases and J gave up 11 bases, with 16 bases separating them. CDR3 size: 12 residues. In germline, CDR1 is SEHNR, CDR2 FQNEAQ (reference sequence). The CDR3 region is CASSTDRGTEYF. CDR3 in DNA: TGTGCCAGCAGCACCGATAGAGGGACGGAGTACTTC. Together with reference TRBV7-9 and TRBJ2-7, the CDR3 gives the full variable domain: DTGVSQNPRHKITKRGQNVTFRCDPISEHNRLYWYRQTLGQGPEFLTYFQNEAQLEKSRLLSDRFSAERPKGSFSTLEIQRTEQGDSAMYLCASSTDRGTEYFGPGTRLTVT.

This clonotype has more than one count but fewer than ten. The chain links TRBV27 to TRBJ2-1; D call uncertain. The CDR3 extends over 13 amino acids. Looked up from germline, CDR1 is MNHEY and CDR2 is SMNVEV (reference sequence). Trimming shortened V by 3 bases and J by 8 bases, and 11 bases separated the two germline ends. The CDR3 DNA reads TGTGCCAGCAGTTTGAGCAGGTCCTATGAGCAGTTCTTC. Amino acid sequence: CASSLSRSYEQFF.

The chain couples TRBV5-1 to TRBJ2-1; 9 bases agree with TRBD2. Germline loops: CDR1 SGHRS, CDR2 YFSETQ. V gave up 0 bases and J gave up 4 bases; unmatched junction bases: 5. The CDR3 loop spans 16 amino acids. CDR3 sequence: CASSLAGGGAYNEQFF. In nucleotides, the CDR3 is TGCGCCAGCAGCTTGGCCGGCGGGGGGGCTTACAATGAGCAGTTCTTC.